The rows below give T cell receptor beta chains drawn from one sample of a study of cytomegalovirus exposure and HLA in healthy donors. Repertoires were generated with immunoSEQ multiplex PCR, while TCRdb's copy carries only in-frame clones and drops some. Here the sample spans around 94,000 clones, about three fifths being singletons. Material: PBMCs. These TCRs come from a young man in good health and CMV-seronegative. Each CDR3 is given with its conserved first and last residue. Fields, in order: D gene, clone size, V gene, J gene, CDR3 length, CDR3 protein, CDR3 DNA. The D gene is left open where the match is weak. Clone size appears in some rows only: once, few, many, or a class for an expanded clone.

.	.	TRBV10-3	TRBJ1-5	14	CAIKRGAGNQPQHF	TGTGCCATCAAAAGGGGCGCAGGCAATCAGCCCCAGCATTTT
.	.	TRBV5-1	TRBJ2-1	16	CASSLNRYPSYNEQFF	TGCGCCAGCAGCTTAAACAGGTATCCCTCCTACAATGAGCAGTTCTTC
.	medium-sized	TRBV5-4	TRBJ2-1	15	CASSFQAGSYNEQFF	TGTGCCAGCAGCTTCCAAGCGGGCTCCTACAATGAGCAGTTCTTC
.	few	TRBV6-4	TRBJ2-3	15	CASSDRGRATDTQYF	TGTGCCAGCAGTGACAGGGGCAGGGCCACAGATACGCAGTATTTT
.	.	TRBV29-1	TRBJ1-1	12	CSVARGNTEAFF	TGCAGCGTTGCCAGGGGCAACACTGAAGCTTTCTTT
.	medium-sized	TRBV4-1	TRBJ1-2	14	CASSQDRMTGGYTF	TGCGCCAGCAGCCAAGATAGGATGACCGGGGGCTACACCTTC
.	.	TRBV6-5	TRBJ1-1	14	CASSYSPGVTEAFF	TGTGCCAGCAGTTACTCGCCAGGGGTAACTGAAGCTTTCTTT
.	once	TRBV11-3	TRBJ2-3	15	CASSLQGRSTDTQYF	TGTGCCAGCAGCTTACAGGGTAGGAGCACAGATACGCAGTATTTT
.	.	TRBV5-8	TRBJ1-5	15	CASSLQGQINQPQHF	TGTGCCAGCAGCTTGCAAGGACAGATAAATCAGCCCCAGCATTTT
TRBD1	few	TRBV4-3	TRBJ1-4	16	CASSHTPGTGSEKLFF	TGCGCCAGCAGCCATACCCCAGGGACAGGTAGTGAAAAACTGTTTTTT
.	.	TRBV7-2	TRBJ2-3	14	CASSLGQTTDTQYF	TGTGCCAGCAGCTTAGGACAGACCACAGATACGCAGTATTTT
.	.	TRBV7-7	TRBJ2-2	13	CASSYSNTGELFF	TGTGCTAGCAGCTACTCGAACACCGGGGAGCTGTTTTTT
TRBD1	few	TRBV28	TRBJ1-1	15	CASSPRGQGSTEAFF	TGTGCCAGCAGCCCGAGAGGACAGGGGAGTACTGAAGCTTTCTTT
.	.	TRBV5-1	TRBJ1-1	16	CASSLVVGRPNTEAFF	TGCGCCAGCAGCTTGGTCGTGGGCCGCCCTAACACTGAAGCTTTCTTT
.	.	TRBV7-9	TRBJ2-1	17	CSSSPPLGTVVSVEQFF	TGTTCCAGCAGCCCTCCTCTAGGGACTGTCGTATCTGTTGAGCAGTTCTTC
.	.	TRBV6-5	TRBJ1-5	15	CTVRIEGGGNQPQHF	TGTACGGTTCGGATAGAGGGCGGTGGGAATCAGCCCCAGCATTTT
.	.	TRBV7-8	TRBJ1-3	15	CASSRQEISGNTIYF	TGTGCCAGCAGCCGACAGGAGATCTCTGGAAACACCATATATTTT
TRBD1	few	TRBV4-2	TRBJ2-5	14	CASSQDREGETQYF	TGTGCCAGCAGCCAGGACAGGGAAGGAGAGACCCAGTACTTC
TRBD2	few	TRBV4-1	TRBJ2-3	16	CASSHVGRARTDTQYF	TGCGCCAGCAGCCATGTCGGGAGGGCCCGCACAGATACGCAGTATTTT
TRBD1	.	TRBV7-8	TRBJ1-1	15	CASSPWGQVIAEAFF	TGTGCCAGCAGCCCTTGGGGACAGGTAATCGCTGAAGCTTTCTTT
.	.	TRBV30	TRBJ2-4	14	CAWSSGGGSDIQYF	TGTGCCTGGAGTTCAGGAGGTGGGTCGGACATTCAGTACTTC
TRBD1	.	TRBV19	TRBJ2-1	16	CASSIAGGSMYNEQFF	TGTGCCAGTAGTATAGCAGGGGGCAGCATGTACAATGAGCAGTTCTTC
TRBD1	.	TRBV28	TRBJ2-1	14	CASRMTGQYNEQFF	TGTGCCAGCAGGATGACAGGGCAGTACAATGAGCAGTTCTTC
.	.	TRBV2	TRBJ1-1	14	CARALPLMNTEAFF	TGTGCCAGGGCCCTGCCCTTAATGAACACTGAAGCTTTCTTT
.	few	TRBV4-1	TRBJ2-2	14	CASKGLPNTGELFF	TGCGCCAGCAAAGGACTTCCGAACACCGGGGAGCTGTTTTTT
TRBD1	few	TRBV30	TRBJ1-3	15	CAWTQGVFSGNTIYF	TGTGCCTGGACCCAGGGGGTCTTCTCTGGAAACACCATATATTTT
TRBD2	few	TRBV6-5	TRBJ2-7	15	CASAGGAGSAYEQYF	TGTGCCAGCGCTGGGGGAGCGGGGTCCGCCTACGAGCAGTACTTC